This T cell receptor (beta chain) was recorded in a study of T cells in localized non-small cell lung cancer. Concerning this clone: The target antigen is unknown. The junction differs from germline at one of its ends, possibly a read error.

The data were produced by immunoSEQ multiplex PCR, yet TCRdb's version contains in-frame clones alone and is incomplete. The repertoire holds almost 20,000 clones, with about 91% as singletons. The CDR3 is 13 residues long. CDR1 is MNHNS and CDR2 is SASEGT in the germline V gene. General study points: Heterogeneity stays possible, as sequencing covered only one tumor region. Uninvolved adjacent lung had more T cell clonality than any other tissue, topping tumor. Median detection of top 100 tumor clones in adjacent lung was roughly 61 clones. A higher density of T cells in blood coincided with extended overall survival.

The rearrangement joins TRBV6-1 to TRBJ1-2, with D possibly TRBD1 on 5 matching bases. This receptor was taken from a man between 40 and 70 years old with stage I lung adenocarcinoma. The sample was peripheral blood, taken before any cancer treatment. CDR3 DNA sequence: TGCCGTGCTAGGGGTTCAGACAGCTATGGCTACACCTTC. Translation: CRARGSDSYGYTF.